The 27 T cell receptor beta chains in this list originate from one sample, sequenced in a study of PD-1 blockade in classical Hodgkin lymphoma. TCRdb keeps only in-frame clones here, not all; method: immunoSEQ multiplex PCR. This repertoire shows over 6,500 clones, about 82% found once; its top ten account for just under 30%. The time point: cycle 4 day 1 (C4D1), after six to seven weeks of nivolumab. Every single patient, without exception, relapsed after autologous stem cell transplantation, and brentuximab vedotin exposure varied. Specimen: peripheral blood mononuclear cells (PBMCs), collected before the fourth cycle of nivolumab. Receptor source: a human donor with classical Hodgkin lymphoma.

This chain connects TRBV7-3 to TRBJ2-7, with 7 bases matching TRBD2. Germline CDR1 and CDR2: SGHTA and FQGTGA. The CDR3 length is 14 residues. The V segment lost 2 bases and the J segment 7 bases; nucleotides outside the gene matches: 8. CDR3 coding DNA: TGTGCCAGCAGCTTATTCGCGGGGGTAGGTGAGCAGTACTTC. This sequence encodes CASSLFAGVGEQYF.

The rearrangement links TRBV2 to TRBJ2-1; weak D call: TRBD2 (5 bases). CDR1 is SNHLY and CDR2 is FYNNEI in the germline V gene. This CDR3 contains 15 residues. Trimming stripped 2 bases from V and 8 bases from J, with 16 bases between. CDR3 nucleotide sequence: TGTGCCAGCAGTGAACGGACTTCCTATGGCGATGAGCAGTTCTTC. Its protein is CASSERTSYGDEQFF.

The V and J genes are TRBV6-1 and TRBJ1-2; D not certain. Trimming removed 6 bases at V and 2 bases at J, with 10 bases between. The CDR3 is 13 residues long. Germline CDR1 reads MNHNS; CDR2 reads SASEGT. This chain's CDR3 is CASREGINYGYTF. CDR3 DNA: TGTGCCAGCAGGGAGGGTATCAACTATGGCTACACCTTC.

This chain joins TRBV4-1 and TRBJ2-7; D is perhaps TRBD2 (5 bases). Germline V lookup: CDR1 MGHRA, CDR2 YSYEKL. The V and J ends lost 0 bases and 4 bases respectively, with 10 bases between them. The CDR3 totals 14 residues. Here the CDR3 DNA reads TGCGCCAGCAGCCAAGAACCTAGCTGGTACGAGCAGTACTTC. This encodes CASSQEPSWYEQYF.

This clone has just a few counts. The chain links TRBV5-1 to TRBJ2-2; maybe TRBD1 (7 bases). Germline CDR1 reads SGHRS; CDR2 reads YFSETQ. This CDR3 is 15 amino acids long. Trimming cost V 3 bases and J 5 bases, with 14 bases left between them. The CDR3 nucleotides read TGCGCCAGCAGCTCTACGCCAGGGGGGACCGGGGAGCTGTTTTTT. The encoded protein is CASSSTPGGTGELFF.

The CDR3 DNA follows: TGTGCCAGCAGCTCTAAAAGGGCGGGGGAGCTGAACTGGGAAGCTTTCTTT. Protein sequence: CASSSKRAGELNWEAFF. The V call is TRBV7-9, the J call TRBJ1-1; tentative D call: TRBD1 (5 bases). V was clipped by 4 bases and J by 8 bases, with 26 bases between them. Germline V lookup: CDR1 SEHNR, CDR2 FQNEAQ (reference sequence). This CDR3 spans 17 amino acids. Variable domain in full (rest from reference TRBV7-9 and TRBJ1-1): DTGVSQNPRHKITKRGQNVTFRCDPISEHNRLYWYRQTLGQGPEFLTYFQNEAQLEKSRLLSDRFSAERPKGSFSTLEIQRTEQGDSAMYLCASSSKRAGELNWEAFFGQGTRLTVV.

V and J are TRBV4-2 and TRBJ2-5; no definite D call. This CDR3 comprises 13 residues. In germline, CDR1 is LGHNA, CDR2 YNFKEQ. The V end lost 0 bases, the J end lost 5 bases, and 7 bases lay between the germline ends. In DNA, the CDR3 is TGTGCCAGCAGCCAAGATAATGGGGAGACCCAGTACTTC. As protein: CASSQDNGETQYF.

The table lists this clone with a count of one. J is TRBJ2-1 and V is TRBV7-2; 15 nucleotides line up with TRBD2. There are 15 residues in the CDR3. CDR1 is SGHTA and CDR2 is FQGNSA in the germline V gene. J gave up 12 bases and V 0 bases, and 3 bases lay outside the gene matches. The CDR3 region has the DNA TGTGCCAGCAGCTTAGCCCAGGGACTAGCGGGGGGGCAGTTCTTC. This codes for CASSLAQGLAGGQFF.

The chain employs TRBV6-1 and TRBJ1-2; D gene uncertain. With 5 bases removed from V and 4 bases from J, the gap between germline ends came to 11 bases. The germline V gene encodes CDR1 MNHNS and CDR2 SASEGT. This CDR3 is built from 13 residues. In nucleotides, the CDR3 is TGTGCCAGCAGTCCCTCAGTGTTCTATGGCTACACCTTC. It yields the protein CASSPSVFYGYTF.

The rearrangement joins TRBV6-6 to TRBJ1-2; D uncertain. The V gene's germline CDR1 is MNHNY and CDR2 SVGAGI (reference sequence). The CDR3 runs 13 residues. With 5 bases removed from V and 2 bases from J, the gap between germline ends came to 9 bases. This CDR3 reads CASSDGINYGYTF. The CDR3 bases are TGTGCCAGCAGTGACGGGATCAACTATGGCTACACCTTC.

As DNA, the CDR3 is TGTGCCAGCAGCTTAGTTGGTGCCAGAGCTAACTATGGCTACACCTTC. Amino acid sequence: CASSLVGARANYGYTF. This rearrangement joins TRBV7-9 to TRBJ1-2; no reliable D call. The CDR3 has 16 residues. The ends were cut back, 1 base at V and 0 bases at J, with 12 bases in the middle. Looked up from germline, CDR1 is SEHNR and CDR2 is FQNEAQ (reference sequence).

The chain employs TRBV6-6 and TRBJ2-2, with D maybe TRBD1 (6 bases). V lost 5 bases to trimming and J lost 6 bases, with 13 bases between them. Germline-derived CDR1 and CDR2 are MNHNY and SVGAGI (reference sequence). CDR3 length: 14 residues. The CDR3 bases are TGTGCCAGCAGTCCCGGACAGTATCCCGGGGAGCTGTTTTTT. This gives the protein CASSPGQYPGELFF.

As DNA, the CDR3 is TGCGCCAGCAGCGGCGGGGGGCCAGTCAATGAGCAGTTCTTC. Translated, it gives CASSGGGPVNEQFF. J is TRBJ2-1 and V is TRBV5-1; 8 nucleotides align to TRBD2. CDR1 is SGHRS, CDR2 YFSETQ, per germline. The CDR3 loop spans 14 amino acids. Trimming removed 4 bases from V and 6 bases from J; junction bases left unmatched: 6.

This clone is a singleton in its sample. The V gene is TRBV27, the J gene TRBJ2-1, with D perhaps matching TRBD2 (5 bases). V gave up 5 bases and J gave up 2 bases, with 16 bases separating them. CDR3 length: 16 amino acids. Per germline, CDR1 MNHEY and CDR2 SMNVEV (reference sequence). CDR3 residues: CASSPYGEPPYNEQFF. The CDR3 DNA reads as TGTGCCAGCAGTCCTTATGGGGAGCCCCCCTACAATGAGCAGTTCTTC.

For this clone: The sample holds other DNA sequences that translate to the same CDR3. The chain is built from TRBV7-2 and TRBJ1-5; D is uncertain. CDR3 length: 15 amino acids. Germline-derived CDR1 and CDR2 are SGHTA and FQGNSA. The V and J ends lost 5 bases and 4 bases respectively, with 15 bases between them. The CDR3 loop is CASSPGGPTNQPQHF. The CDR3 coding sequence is TGTGCCAGCAGCCCCGGCGGGCCGACTAATCAGCCCCAGCATTTT.

The CDR3 nucleotides read TGTGCCAGCTCACCACAGGGTATCCCGGCTAACTATGGCTACACCTTC. This gives the protein CASSPQGIPANYGYTF. The V gene is TRBV18, the J gene TRBJ1-2; D is ambiguous. V was shortened by 1 base and J by 0 bases, with 12 bases between the two germline ends. The CDR3 is made up of 16 amino acids. The germline V gene has CDR1 KGHSH and CDR2 LQKENI.

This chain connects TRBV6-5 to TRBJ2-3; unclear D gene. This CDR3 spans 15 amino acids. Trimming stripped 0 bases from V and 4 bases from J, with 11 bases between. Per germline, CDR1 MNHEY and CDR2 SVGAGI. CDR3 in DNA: TGTGCCAGCAGTTACTCGAGTCTAAGTTCAGATACGCAGTATTTT. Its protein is CASSYSSLSSDTQYF.

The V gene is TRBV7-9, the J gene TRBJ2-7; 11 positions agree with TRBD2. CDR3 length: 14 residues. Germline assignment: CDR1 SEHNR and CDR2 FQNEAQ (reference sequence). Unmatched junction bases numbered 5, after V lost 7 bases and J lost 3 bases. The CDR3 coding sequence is TGTGCCAGCACCCTCCTAGCGGGGGGCTACGAGCAGTACTTC. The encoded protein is CASTLLAGGYEQYF.

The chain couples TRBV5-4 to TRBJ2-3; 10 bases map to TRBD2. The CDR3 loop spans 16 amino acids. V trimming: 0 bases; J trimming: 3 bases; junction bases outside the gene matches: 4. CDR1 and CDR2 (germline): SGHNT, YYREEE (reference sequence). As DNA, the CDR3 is TGTGCCAGCAGCTTGGAGGCTAGCGGGGGTACAGATACGCAGTATTTT. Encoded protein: CASSLEASGGTDTQYF. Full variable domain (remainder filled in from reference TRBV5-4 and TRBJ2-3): ETGVTQSPTHLIKTRGQQVTLRCSSQSGHNTVSWYQQALGQGPQFIFQYYREEENGRGNFPPRFSGLQFPNYSSELNVNALELDDSALYLCASSLEASGGTDTQYFGPGTRLTVL.

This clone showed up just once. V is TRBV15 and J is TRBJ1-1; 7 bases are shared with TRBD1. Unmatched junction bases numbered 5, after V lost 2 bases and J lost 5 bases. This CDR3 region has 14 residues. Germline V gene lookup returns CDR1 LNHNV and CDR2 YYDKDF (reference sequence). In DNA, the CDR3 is TGTGCCACCAGCAGAAATGACAGGGCGACTGAAGCTTTCTTT. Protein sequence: CATSRNDRATEAFF.

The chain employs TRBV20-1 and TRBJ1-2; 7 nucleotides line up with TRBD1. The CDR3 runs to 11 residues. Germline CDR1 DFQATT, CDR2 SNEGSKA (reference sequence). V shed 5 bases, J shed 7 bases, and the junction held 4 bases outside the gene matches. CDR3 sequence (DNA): TGCAGTGCTCCGGGGGACAGTGGCTACACCTTC. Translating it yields CSAPGDSGYTF.

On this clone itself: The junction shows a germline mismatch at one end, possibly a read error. The chain's CDR3 is CASTVTGDYDYTF. The CDR3 DNA reads TGTGCCAGCACCGTGACAGGGGATTATGACTACACCTTC. The chain joins TRBV13 to TRBJ1-2; 8 nucleotides align to TRBD1. This CDR3 has 13 residues. Germline V gene data show CDR1 as PRHDT and CDR2 as FYEKMQ (reference sequence).

The CDR3 nucleotides are TGTGCCAGCTCACCAGCCAGCTCCTACGAGCAGTACTTC. Its protein product is CASSPASSYEQYF. The gene calls are TRBV18 and TRBJ2-7; D not certain. Trimming removed 2 bases from V and 0 bases from J, with 5 bases in between. The CDR3 is made up of 13 amino acids. Germline values: CDR1 KGHSH, CDR2 LQKENI.

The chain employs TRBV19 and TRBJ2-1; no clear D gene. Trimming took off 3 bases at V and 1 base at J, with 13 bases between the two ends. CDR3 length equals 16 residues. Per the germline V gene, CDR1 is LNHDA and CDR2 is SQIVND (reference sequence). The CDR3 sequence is CASSMGIAASYNEQFF. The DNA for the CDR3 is TGTGCCAGTAGTATGGGAATAGCCGCGTCCTACAATGAGCAGTTCTTC.

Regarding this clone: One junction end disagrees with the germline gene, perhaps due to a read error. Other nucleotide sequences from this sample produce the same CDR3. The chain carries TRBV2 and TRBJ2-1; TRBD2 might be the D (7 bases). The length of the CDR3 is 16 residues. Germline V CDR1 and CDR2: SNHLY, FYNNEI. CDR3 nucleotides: TGTGCCAGTAGTGACCAACGGGGGGCCGCCTACAATGAGCAGTTCTTC. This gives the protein CASSDQRGAAYNEQFF.

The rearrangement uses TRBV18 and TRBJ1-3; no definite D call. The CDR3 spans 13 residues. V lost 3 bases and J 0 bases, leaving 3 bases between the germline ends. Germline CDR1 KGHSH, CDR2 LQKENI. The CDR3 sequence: CASSPNSGNTIYF. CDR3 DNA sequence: TGTGCCAGCTCACCGAACTCTGGAAACACCATATATTTT.

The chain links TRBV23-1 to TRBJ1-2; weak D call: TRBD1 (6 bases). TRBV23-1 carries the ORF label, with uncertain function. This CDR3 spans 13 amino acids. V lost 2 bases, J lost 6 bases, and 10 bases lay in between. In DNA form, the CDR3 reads TGCGCCAGCAGTCAACAGGGGTCCAATGGCTACACCTTC. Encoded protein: CASSQQGSNGYTF.